A selection of T cell receptor beta chains follows, all from one sample in a study of blood T cell repertoires in COVID-19. Produced via immunoSEQ multiplex PCR; TCRdb's table is partial and in-frame only. The sample has about 230,000 clones, around nine tenths seen once. Sequencing was carried out using peripheral blood. These receptors were obtained from a young woman who had recovered from COVID-19. Each CDR3 is given with its conserved first and last residue. D genes are given only for firm matches. Clone size is shown for a subset of rows, as once, few, many or a class of expanded clone.

D: TRBD1
J: TRBJ1-1
size: .
V: TRBV7-9
DNA: TGTGCCAGCACCCTGACAGGGGTCACTGAAGCTTTCTTT
CDR3: CASTLTGVTEAFF

D: TRBD1
J: TRBJ1-1
size: .
V: TRBV4-1
DNA: TGCGCCAGCAGCCAATACAGGGGGAACACTGAAGCTTTCTTT
CDR3: CASSQYRGNTEAFF

D: .
J: TRBJ2-7
size: few
V: TRBV10-3
DNA: TGTGCCATCAGTGATGTTCAGGGCGGGGACTTCTCCTACGAGCAGTACTTC
CDR3: CAISDVQGGDFSYEQYF

D: .
J: TRBJ2-3
size: .
V: TRBV20-1
DNA: TGCAGTGCTAGTTCCCGAGATACGCAGTATTTT
CDR3: CSASSRDTQYF

D: TRBD1
J: TRBJ2-1
size: .
V: TRBV27
DNA: TGTGCCAGCAGTTTACGGGACAGGGTATACGATGAGCAGTTCTTC
CDR3: CASSLRDRVYDEQFF

D: TRBD1
J: TRBJ1-1
size: .
V: TRBV6-5
DNA: TGTGCCAGCAGTTACTCTGTCCAGGGGGAAGGAGCTTTCTTT
CDR3: CASSYSVQGEGAFF

D: .
J: TRBJ1-4
size: .
V: TRBV5-5
DNA: TGTGCCAGCAGCTTGGACCCGGGGTCCGGTGAAAAACTGTTTTTT
CDR3: CASSLDPGSGEKLFF

D: .
J: TRBJ2-7
size: .
V: TRBV9
DNA: TGTGCCAGCAGCGGCGGGACAGCTGGATACGAGCAGTACTTC
CDR3: CASSGGTAGYEQYF

D: TRBD1
J: TRBJ1-1
size: once
V: TRBV23-1
DNA: TGCGCCAGCAGTCAAGAAGGACAGGGGGCGGTTATTCGGAACACTGAAGCTTTCTTT
CDR3: CASSQEGQGAVIRNTEAFF

D: .
J: TRBJ2-3
size: .
V: TRBV6-6
DNA: TGTGCCAGCAGTTACTCGTCCCCGGATACGCAGTATTTT
CDR3: CASSYSSPDTQYF

D: .
J: TRBJ1-4
size: once
V: TRBV6-5
DNA: TGTGCCAGCAGTTTCAAGGGGGAATTTGAAAAACTGTTTTTT
CDR3: CASSFKGEFEKLFF

D: TRBD2
J: TRBJ2-2
size: .
V: TRBV5-1
DNA: TGCGCCAGCAGTCCGGGACTAGCAAACACCGGGGAGCTGTTTTTT
CDR3: CASSPGLANTGELFF

D: TRBD2
J: TRBJ2-3
size: .
V: TRBV7-2
DNA: TGTGCCAGCAGCTTAGGAACTCTAGCGGGGGCTAGCACAGATACGCAGTATTTT
CDR3: CASSLGTLAGASTDTQYF

D: .
J: TRBJ1-1
size: .
V: TRBV4-2
DNA: TGTGCCAGCAGCCAAGATGTAACTGAAGCTTTCTTT
CDR3: CASSQDVTEAFF

D: .
J: TRBJ2-7
size: .
V: TRBV18
DNA: TGTGCCAGCTCCCCGGAGCAGGGCCGTTACGAGCAGTACTTC
CDR3: CASSPEQGRYEQYF

D: .
J: TRBJ2-1
size: .
V: TRBV28
DNA: TGTGCCAGCAGTCCCGAGCGGACCTCCTACAATGAGCAGTTCTTC
CDR3: CASSPERTSYNEQFF

D: .
J: TRBJ1-1
size: .
V: TRBV2
DNA: TGTGCCAGCAGTGAAGCTAGAATGAACACTGAAGCTTTCTTT
CDR3: CASSEARMNTEAFF

D: TRBD1
J: TRBJ2-1
size: .
V: TRBV30
DNA: TGTGCCAAAGGGACAGGGAGGTTGCGGGAGCAGTTCTTC
CDR3: CAKGTGRLREQFF

D: TRBD1
J: TRBJ1-6
size: .
V: TRBV4-1
DNA: TGCGCCAGCGGCCGATCGGACAGGGTTAATTCACCCCTCCACTTT
CDR3: CASGRSDRVNSPLHF

D: .
J: TRBJ2-5
size: .
V: TRBV29-1
DNA: TGCAGCGTTCTAGCCGGGACCTTAGGAGGGGAGACCCAGTACTTC
CDR3: CSVLAGTLGGETQYF

D: .
J: TRBJ2-7
size: .
V: TRBV4-3
DNA: TGCGCCAGCAGCCCGACACTTACCTCCTACGAGCAGTACTTC
CDR3: CASSPTLTSYEQYF

D: .
J: TRBJ1-5
size: .
V: TRBV2
DNA: TGTGCCAGCAGTGTAAGCAGGGTCGGTCAGCCCCAGCATTTT
CDR3: CASSVSRVGQPQHF

D: .
J: TRBJ2-7
size: .
V: TRBV6-2/TRBV6-3
DNA: TGTGCCAGCAGTGACCCCCGGGCCTACGAGCAGTACTTC
CDR3: CASSDPRAYEQYF

D: .
J: TRBJ1-6
size: .
V: TRBV4-3
DNA: TGCGCCAGCAGCCAAGACCCGTCCGGGGGTGGGGGTAATTCACCCCTCCACTTT
CDR3: CASSQDPSGGGGNSPLHF

D: .
J: TRBJ2-7
size: .
V: TRBV6-5
DNA: TGTGCCAGCAGGACAGCTTACACCTACGAGCAGTACTTC
CDR3: CASRTAYTYEQYF

D: .
J: TRBJ2-7
size: .
V: TRBV10-3
DNA: TGTGCCACCACGGGGGGCACAGAGGGGTACGAGCAGTACTTC
CDR3: CATTGGTEGYEQYF

D: .
J: TRBJ2-7
size: .
V: TRBV6-2/TRBV6-3
DNA: TGTGCCAGCAGTTACTCCTTCGGTCTCAGGCTAGCGCTATACGAGCAGTACTTC
CDR3: CASSYSFGLRLALYEQYF

D: TRBD2
J: TRBJ2-5
size: .
V: TRBV7-6
DNA: TGTGCCAGCAGCTTAGCGATCGCTAGCGGAGTACAAGAGACCCAGTACTTC
CDR3: CASSLAIASGVQETQYF

D: .
J: TRBJ1-1
size: .
V: TRBV11-3
DNA: TGTGCCAGCAGCTTCGAGAGGAACACTGAAGCTTTCTTT
CDR3: CASSFERNTEAFF

D: TRBD1
J: TRBJ1-2
size: .
V: TRBV6-5
DNA: TGTGCCAGCAAGACGGACAGGGCATTTGGCTATGGCTACACCTTC
CDR3: CASKTDRAFGYGYTF

D: TRBD2
J: TRBJ2-1
size: few
V: TRBV6-2/TRBV6-3
DNA: TGTGCCAGCACCCCGAGACTAGCGGGAGGGAATGAGCAGTTCTTC
CDR3: CASTPRLAGGNEQFF

D: .
J: TRBJ2-2
size: .
V: TRBV15
DNA: TGTGCCACCAGCAGCCAGGGTTCCGGGGAGCTGTTTTTT
CDR3: CATSSQGSGELFF

D: .
J: TRBJ2-7
size: .
V: TRBV19
DNA: TGTGCCAGTAGTGCCCTCAGTAGGGACACTGGTAGGGGCGAGCAGTACTTC
CDR3: CASSALSRDTGRGEQYF

D: .
J: TRBJ2-5
size: .
V: TRBV9
DNA: TGTGCCAGCAGCCCCTCAACAGGGCGAGAGACCCAGTACTTC
CDR3: CASSPSTGRETQYF

D: .
J: TRBJ2-4
size: .
V: TRBV3-1/TRBV3-2
DNA: TGTGCCAGCACGGACAGAGCCAAAAACATTCAGTACTTC
CDR3: CASTDRAKNIQYF

D: .
J: TRBJ2-3
size: .
V: TRBV19
DNA: TGTGCCGAAAGGGGGGATACGCAGTATTTT
CDR3: CAERGDTQYF

D: TRBD2
J: TRBJ2-7
size: .
V: TRBV11-1
DNA: TGTGCCAGCAGCCCCTTCCCGGCTAGCGGGACCTACGAGCAGTACTTC
CDR3: CASSPFPASGTYEQYF

D: .
J: TRBJ2-1
size: .
V: TRBV27
DNA: TGTGCCAGCAGTATGGACAGACACAATGAGCAGTTCTTC
CDR3: CASSMDRHNEQFF

D: TRBD2
J: TRBJ2-7
size: .
V: TRBV5-4
DNA: TGTGCCAGTTTCCTAGCGGGAACCCACGAGCAGTACTTC
CDR3: CASFLAGTHEQYF

D: TRBD1
J: TRBJ1-2
size: .
V: TRBV6-4
DNA: TGTGCCAGCAGTACTACAGGGGCTCCAAACTACACCTTC
CDR3: CASSTTGAPNYTF

D: .
J: TRBJ1-5
size: .
V: TRBV4-1
DNA: TGCGCCAGCAGCCACGGGGGACCAACGAATCAGCCCCAGCATTTT
CDR3: CASSHGGPTNQPQHF

D: TRBD2
J: TRBJ2-1
size: .
V: TRBV3-1/TRBV3-2
DNA: TGTGCCAGCAGCCGAACTCTAGCGGGATGGGATGAGCAGTTCTTC
CDR3: CASSRTLAGWDEQFF

D: TRBD1
J: TRBJ2-7
size: .
V: TRBV27
DNA: TGTGCCAGCAGTTTAATCCGGGACAGCATCTACGAGCAGTACTTC
CDR3: CASSLIRDSIYEQYF

D: TRBD2
J: TRBJ2-1
size: .
V: TRBV19
DNA: TGTGCCAGTAGTACGGAGACTAGCGGGAGAGGAAATGAGCAGTTCTTC
CDR3: CASSTETSGRGNEQFF

D: TRBD1
J: TRBJ2-5
size: .
V: TRBV6-5
DNA: TGTGCCAGCAGACCGGGACAGGGTAGGACCCAGTACTTC
CDR3: CASRPGQGRTQYF

D: TRBD2
J: TRBJ2-1
size: .
V: TRBV7-2
DNA: TGTGCCAGCAGCTTAGTGGCGGGAGGGTACAATGAGCAGTTCTTC
CDR3: CASSLVAGGYNEQFF

D: .
J: TRBJ1-1
size: .
V: TRBV9
DNA: TGTGCCAGCAGCGTAAGGTCAGGCTCGATTACTGAAGCTTTCTTT
CDR3: CASSVRSGSITEAFF

D: TRBD2
J: TRBJ2-3
size: few
V: TRBV7-2
DNA: TGTGCCAGCAGCTCCCGGGGGGGGAGCACAGATACGCAGTATTTT
CDR3: CASSSRGGSTDTQYF

D: .
J: TRBJ1-2
size: .
V: TRBV11-3
DNA: TGTGCCAGCAGTTTGTCCCTCTATGGCTACACCTTC
CDR3: CASSLSLYGYTF

D: TRBD1
J: TRBJ1-2
size: .
V: TRBV19
DNA: TGTGCCAGTAGAACAGGGGGGAACTATGGCTACACCTTC
CDR3: CASRTGGNYGYTF

D: .
J: TRBJ1-1
size: .
V: TRBV19
DNA: TGTGCCAGTAGTATAATTACAAACACTGAAGCTTTCTTT
CDR3: CASSIITNTEAFF

D: .
J: TRBJ1-2
size: .
V: TRBV6-5
DNA: TGTGCCAGCAGTTACTCCCTTAACTATGGCTACACCTTC
CDR3: CASSYSLNYGYTF

D: .
J: TRBJ1-2
size: .
V: TRBV27
DNA: TGTGCCAGCAGCCCTTTTAGGGGCAACTATGGCTACACCTTC
CDR3: CASSPFRGNYGYTF

D: TRBD1
J: TRBJ1-2
size: .
V: TRBV30
DNA: TGTGCCTGGACCCGGGAGGGGGCGCTAGGCTACACCTTC
CDR3: CAWTREGALGYTF

D: TRBD2
J: TRBJ2-1
size: .
V: TRBV18
DNA: TGTGCCAGCTCACCTCTAGCGGGAGAGAATGAGCAGTTCTTC
CDR3: CASSPLAGENEQFF

D: .
J: TRBJ1-5
size: .
V: TRBV28
DNA: TGTGCCAGCAGTGCCGCACATGTTGGCAATCAGCCCCAGCATTTT
CDR3: CASSAAHVGNQPQHF

D: TRBD1
J: TRBJ1-2
size: .
V: TRBV18
DNA: TGTGCCAGCTCACCCGCTTTCACAGGGGGCGACTATGGCTACACCTTC
CDR3: CASSPAFTGGDYGYTF

D: .
J: TRBJ2-5
size: .
V: TRBV6-2/TRBV6-3
DNA: TGTGCCAGCAGTTACTCTGGGGGAGGTGGAGAGACCCAGTACTTC
CDR3: CASSYSGGGGETQYF

D: .
J: TRBJ2-5
size: .
V: TRBV6-2/TRBV6-3
DNA: TGTGCCAGCAGTTCGGAGACCCAGTACTTC
CDR3: CASSSETQYF

D: .
J: TRBJ2-7
size: .
V: TRBV6-5
DNA: TGTGCCAGCAGGGGGGCGGCTTACGAGCAGTACTTC
CDR3: CASRGAAYEQYF